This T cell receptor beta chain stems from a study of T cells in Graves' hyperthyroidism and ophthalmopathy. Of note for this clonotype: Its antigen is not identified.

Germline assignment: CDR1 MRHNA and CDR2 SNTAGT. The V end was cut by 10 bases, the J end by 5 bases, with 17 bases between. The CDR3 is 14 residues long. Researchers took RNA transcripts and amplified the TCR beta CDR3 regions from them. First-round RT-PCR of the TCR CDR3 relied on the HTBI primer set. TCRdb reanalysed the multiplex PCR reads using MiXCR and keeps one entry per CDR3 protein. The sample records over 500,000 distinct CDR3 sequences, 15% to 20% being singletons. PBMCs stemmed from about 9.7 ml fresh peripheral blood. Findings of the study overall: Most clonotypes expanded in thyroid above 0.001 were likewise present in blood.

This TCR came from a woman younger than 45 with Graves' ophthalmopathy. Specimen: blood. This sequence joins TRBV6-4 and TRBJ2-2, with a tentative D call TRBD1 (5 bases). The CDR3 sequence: CATRSRGRTGELFF. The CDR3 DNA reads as TGTGCCACCCGATCTAGGGGTCGAACCGGGGAGCTGTTTTTT.